This TCR beta chain was identified during a study of blood T cell repertoires in COVID-19 (dated by TCRdb to the early 2020s). For the study in its entirety: Samples covering the acute and convalescent phases of COVID-19 were provided by collaborators in the United States, Italy and Spain. The prospective study material was composed of cDNA or gDNA derived from T cells, B-cell-depleted T cells, or PBMCs. The dataset comprised deeply sampled blood TCRbeta repertoires from subjects exposed to, actively infected with, or recovered from COVID-19. The repertoires were released in a freely available public database intended as a resource for research on the immune response to SARS-CoV-2. Samples were obtained from the ongoing ImmuneRACE study (first 160 participants) and from over 1,000 subjects provided by 6 global collaborators. Nearly every sample came with metadata listing a de-identified subject ID, COVID-19 status, age in years and sex. Where available, HLA class I and class II types were taken from metadata supplied by the sample provider and were not determined by assay-based typing. Study-wide findings and limitations: The quantity of clinical and demographic metadata differed by source and by participant and was supplied without curation.

Of note for this clone: Its antigen specificity is not known. Within one base of it there is no much larger clone, and no base qualities were kept.

TCRbeta CDR3 regions were amplified from genomic DNA using the immunoSEQ Assay, a bias-controlled multiplex PCR. In the authors' own workflow: The number of nucleated cells in each sample was estimated from the amplification of reference gene primers within the assay. Sequence reads were collapsed and filtered to measure the absolute abundance of every unique TCRbeta CDR3 rearrangement. Productive Simpson clonality was computed per sample as the square root of Simpson's diversity index over productive rearrangements. Held by TCRdb, this immuneACCESS table contains in-frame sequences only and omits some clones. Under half of the omission traces to an unresolved V gene where checked; the cause of the rest is unknown. From that table come the V and J calls and clone size; the DNA was used to work out D and trimming. This sample lists about 100,000 clones; 65% to 80% were detected once. Approximately 4.3% of the sample comes from the top ten.

Each collaborating institution followed its own protocols to collect whole blood in K2EDTA tubes. For TCRbeta analysis, collaborators shipped samples as frozen whole blood, isolated PBMCs, or DNA extracted from either of those sample types. Looking up the germline V gene (reference sequence) yields CDR1 LNHDA and CDR2 SQIVND. The cysteine opens and the phenylalanine closes a CDR3 of 16 amino acids. Only the CDR3 DNA stays, 48 bases, in frame from base 1. V was cut back by 3 bases and J by 2 bases, leaving a gap of 14 bases between them. The chain was built from TRBV19 and TRBJ1-5; the D gene assignment is ambiguous. The specimen was peripheral blood. The receptor comes from a man between 70 and 80 years old with acute or convalescent COVID-19. The CDR3 protein: CASSIFAGMGNQPQHF. Read as DNA, the sequence is TGTGCCAGTAGTATCTTCGCGGGAATGGGCAATCAGCCCCAGCATTTT.